What follows are 27 T cell receptor beta chains derived from one specimen sequenced in a study of monozygotic twins with inflammatory bowel disease. TCRdb reprocessed the 5' RACE reads and keeps a single row for each CDR3 protein, giving no DNA. The sample features more than 300,000 distinct CDR3 sequences, with 2.5% to 3% in its top ten. The sample comprised blood. The origin of the receptors is a human donor with ulcerative colitis or Crohn's disease, or a healthy co-twin of an affected twin (not recorded which).

The chain joins TRBV15 to TRBJ1-3. Germline-derived CDR1 and CDR2 are LNHNV and YYDKDF (reference sequence). This CDR3 region has 14 residues. The CDR3 loop reads CATGTDTRGNTIYF.

V and J are TRBV5-1 and TRBJ2-1. The CDR3 runs 14 residues. Germline lookup yields CDR1 SGHRS and CDR2 YFSETQ. CDR3 amino acids: CASSLLIGNNEQFF.

This chain joins TRBV11-2 and TRBJ2-7; TCRdb's D call of TRBD2 is untestable without DNA. Per germline, CDR1 SGHAT and CDR2 FQNNGV. The length of the CDR3 is 17 residues. The CDR3 protein is CASSSVLGAAGYYEQYF.

J is TRBJ2-1 and V is TRBV4-3. The V gene's germline CDR1 is LGHNA and CDR2 YSLEER. This CDR3 is built from 15 residues. The CDR3 spells CASSQVGDPYNEQFF.

V is TRBV7-2 and J is TRBJ2-1; as DNA is missing, the TRBD2 call by TCRdb cannot be tested. The length of the CDR3 is 19 residues. From germline, CDR1 is SGHTA and CDR2 FQGNSA. The CDR3 here is CASSLALGRLAGGLYEQFF. Together with reference TRBV7-2 and TRBJ2-1, the CDR3 gives the full variable domain: GAGVSQSPSNKVTEKGKDVELRCDPISGHTALYWYRQSLGQGLEFLIYFQGNSAPDKSGLPSDRFSAERTGGSVSTLTIQRTQQEDSAVYLCASSLALGRLAGGLYEQFFGPGTRLTVL.

The chain combines TRBV10-3 with TRBJ2-3; TCRdb's D call of TRBD1 is untestable without DNA. In germline, CDR1 is ENHRY, CDR2 SYGVKD. CDR3 length equals 15 residues. The CDR3 is CAISESRGGTDTQYF.

The genes are TRBV2 and TRBJ2-3; as DNA is missing, the TRBD2 call by TCRdb cannot be tested. The germline CDR1 and CDR2 sequences are SNHLY and FYNNEI. The length of the CDR3 is 13 residues. This CDR3 is CASSGGVTDTQYF.

CDR3 sequence reads: CASRYGGQNTGELFF. The chain is built from TRBV6-5 and TRBJ2-2; checking the TCRdb D call of TRBD1 is not possible without DNA. CDR3 length: 15 residues. CDR1 MNHEY and CDR2 SVGAGI come from the germline V gene.

The chain carries TRBV6-5 and TRBJ1-6; TCRdb reports TRBD1, a call that lacks DNA to check it against. The CDR3 consists of 13 residues. CDR1 MNHEY and CDR2 SVGAGI come from the germline V gene. The CDR3 reads CASSYTSGGPLHF.

The V call is TRBV9, the J call TRBJ2-7. The germline V gene has CDR1 SGDLS and CDR2 YYNGEE. The CDR3 extends over 14 amino acids. The CDR3 is CASSVDLGLREQYF.

The J gene is TRBJ1-2, the V gene TRBV20-1. The V gene's germline CDR1 is DFQATT and CDR2 SNEGSKA (reference sequence). The CDR3 is 14 amino acids. This chain's CDR3 is CSARDSGRLYGYTF.

The chain carries TRBV7-2 and TRBJ2-3; the D gene TCRdb calls, TRBD1, cannot be checked with no DNA. Per the germline V gene, CDR1 is SGHTA and CDR2 is FQGNSA. The CDR3 extends over 14 amino acids. CDR3 amino acids: CASSLMGQGDTQYF.

V is TRBV11-3 and J is TRBJ1-1; TCRdb picks TRBD1, but there is no DNA to check that call. The CDR3 has 13 residues. The V gene's germline CDR1 is SGHNT and CDR2 YENEEA. CDR3 in amino acids: CASSKQVNTEAFF.

This chain uses TRBV21-1 with TRBJ1-1; TCRdb lists TRBD1, though no DNA is available to test this call. TRBV21-1 is an annotated pseudogene. The CDR3 runs to 17 residues. This chain's CDR3 is CASSQPGQVYMNTEAFF.

The chain couples TRBV30 to TRBJ1-5; absent DNA, TCRdb's TRBD1 call cannot be checked. CDR1 and CDR2 from the germline V gene are GTSNPN and SVGIG (reference sequence). This CDR3 comprises 15 residues. The CDR3 sequence: CAWSDSGIFNQPQHF.

The rearrangement links TRBV27 to TRBJ1-4; TCRdb outputs TRBD1, but without DNA this stays unchecked. The CDR3 totals 15 residues. CDR1 MNHEY and CDR2 SMNVEV come from the germline V gene (reference sequence). CDR3 residues: CASSGRDTVNEKLFF. Filled out from reference TRBV27 and TRBJ1-4, the complete variable domain reads EAQVTQNPRYLITVTGKKLTVTCSQNMNHEYMSWYRQDPGLGLRQIYYSMNVEVTDKGDVPEGYKVSRKEKRNFPLILESPSPNQTSLYFCASSGRDTVNEKLFFGSGTQLSVL.

This chain uses TRBV5-1 with TRBJ1-1; TCRdb lists TRBD1, though no DNA is available to test this call. The CDR3 contains 15 residues. Germline CDR1 reads SGHRS; CDR2 reads YFSETQ. This CDR3 reads CASSLTPQGNTEAFF.

The rearrangement joins TRBV9 to TRBJ2-7. CDR1 and CDR2 from the germline V gene are SGDLS and YYNGEE. The CDR3 has 12 amino acids. The CDR3 loop is CASSASFGEQYF.

This chain links TRBV30 with TRBJ1-5; TCRdb's assignment of TRBD1 cannot be checked, as there is no DNA. From germline, CDR1 is GTSNPN and CDR2 SVGIG (reference sequence). CDR3 length: 14 amino acids. CDR3 region: CAWAGTVGNQPQHF.

This chain joins TRBV5-1 and TRBJ2-5; TCRdb proposes TRBD1, but this gene call is untestable without DNA. The germline gives CDR1 SGHRS, CDR2 YFSETQ. CDR3 size: 15 residues. The CDR3 protein is CASSLPRADRETQYF.

The chain couples TRBV7-3 to TRBJ1-4; lacking DNA, the TRBD1 call made by TCRdb goes unchecked. This CDR3 has 15 amino acids. Germline V gene data show CDR1 as SGHTA and CDR2 as FQGTGA. The CDR3 loop is CASSLTGVGNEKLFF.

The chain is built from TRBV4-1 and TRBJ2-7; TCRdb picks TRBD1, but there is no DNA to check that call. CDR3 length equals 15 residues. The germline V gene encodes CDR1 MGHRA and CDR2 YSYEKL. The CDR3 protein is CASSQDPPGLYEQYF.

This rearrangement joins TRBV5-5 to TRBJ2-1; TCRdb selects TRBD1, and the lack of DNA leaves this call unchecked. The germline CDR1 and CDR2 sequences are SGHKS and YYEKEE (reference sequence). This CDR3 comprises 15 residues. The CDR3 is CASSVQGQSYNEQFF. Filled out from reference TRBV5-5 and TRBJ2-1, the complete variable domain reads DAGVTQSPTHLIKTRGQQVTLRCSPISGHKSVSWYQQVLGQGPQFIFQYYEKEERGRGNFPDRFSARQFPNYSSELNVNALLLGDSALYLCASSVQGQSYNEQFFGPGTRLTVL.

The gene calls are TRBV7-2 and TRBJ2-5; TCRdb gives TRBD2 as the D gene, but with no DNA this cannot be confirmed. Germline CDR1 reads SGHTA; CDR2 reads FQGNSA. This CDR3 spans 17 amino acids. CDR3 region: CASSLASSGGRAGTQYF.

V is TRBV7-9 and J is TRBJ2-3. This CDR3 is 15 amino acids long. The germline gives CDR1 SEHNR, CDR2 FQNEAQ (reference sequence). CDR3: CASSLGRTGTDTQYF.

The chain combines TRBV7-3 with TRBJ1-5; no DNA is available, so the TRBD1 call from TCRdb remains unchecked. From germline, CDR1 is SGHTA and CDR2 FQGTGA. The CDR3 runs to 14 residues. CDR3 loop: CASSPSPGIQPQHF.

The chain joins TRBV7-3 to TRBJ2-1; no DNA is available, so the TRBD1 call from TCRdb remains unchecked. Looked up from germline, CDR1 is SGHTA and CDR2 is FQGTGA. The CDR3 extends over 15 amino acids. CDR3 protein: CASSNSGGPYNEQFF.